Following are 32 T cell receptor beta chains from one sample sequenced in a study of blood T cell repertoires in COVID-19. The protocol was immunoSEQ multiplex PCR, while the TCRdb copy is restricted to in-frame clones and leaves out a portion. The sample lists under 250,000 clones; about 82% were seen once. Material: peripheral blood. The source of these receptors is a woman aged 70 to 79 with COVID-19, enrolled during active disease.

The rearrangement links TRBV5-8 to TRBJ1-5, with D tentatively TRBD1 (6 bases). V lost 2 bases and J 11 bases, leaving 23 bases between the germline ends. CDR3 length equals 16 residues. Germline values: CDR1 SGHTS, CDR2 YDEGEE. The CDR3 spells CASSLFGTSPKGAQHF. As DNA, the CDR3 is TGTGCCAGCAGCTTATTTGGCACGTCTCCCAAGGGGGCCCAGCATTTT.

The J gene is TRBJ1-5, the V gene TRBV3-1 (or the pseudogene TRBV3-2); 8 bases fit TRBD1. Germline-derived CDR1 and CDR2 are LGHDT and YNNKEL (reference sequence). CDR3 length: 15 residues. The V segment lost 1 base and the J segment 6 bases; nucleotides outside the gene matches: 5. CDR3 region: CASSQATGVGQPQHF. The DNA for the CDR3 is TGTGCCAGCAGCCAAGCGACAGGGGTGGGTCAGCCCCAGCATTTT.

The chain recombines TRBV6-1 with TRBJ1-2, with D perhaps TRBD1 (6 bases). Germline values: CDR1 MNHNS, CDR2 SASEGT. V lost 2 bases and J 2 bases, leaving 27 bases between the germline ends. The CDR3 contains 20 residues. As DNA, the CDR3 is TGTGCCAGCAGTGAATCCCTCGTGATTCTCGGGACACACCGAAACTATGGCTACACCTTC. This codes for CASSESLVILGTHRNYGYTF.

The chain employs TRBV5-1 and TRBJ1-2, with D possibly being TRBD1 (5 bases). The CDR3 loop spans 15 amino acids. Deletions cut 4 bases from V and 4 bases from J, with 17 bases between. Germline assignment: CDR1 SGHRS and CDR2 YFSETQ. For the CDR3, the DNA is TGCGCCAGCAGCCCTGGGACTTTGGGGGGCTATGGCTACACCTTC. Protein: CASSPGTLGGYGYTF. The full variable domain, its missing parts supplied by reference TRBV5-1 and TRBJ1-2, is KAGVTQTPRYLIKTRGQQVTLSCSPISGHRSVSWYQQTPGQGLQFLFEYFSETQRNKGNFPGRFSGRQFSNSRSEMNVSTLELGDSALYLCASSPGTLGGYGYTFGSGTRLTVV.

The CDR3 DNA reads as TGTGCCAGCAGTTTAATTCCCCCAGGGGCCTCCTACGAGCAGTACTTC. It codes for CASSLIPPGASYEQYF. The chain uses TRBV27 and TRBJ2-7; D perhaps matches TRBD1 (6 bases). Trimming cost V 2 bases and J 0 bases, with 14 bases left between them. The germline V gene has CDR1 MNHEY and CDR2 SMNVEV (reference sequence). The CDR3 runs 16 residues.

In nucleotides, the CDR3 is TGTGCCAGCAGCTCGGGACTAGCCGTAGATGAGCAGTTCTTC. This sequence encodes CASSSGLAVDEQFF. The V call is TRBV5-4, the J call TRBJ2-1; 9 bases are a match to TRBD2. V was clipped by 3 bases and J by 8 bases; unmatched bases: 6. CDR1 and CDR2 from the germline V gene are SGHNT and YYREEE (reference sequence). The CDR3 runs 14 residues.

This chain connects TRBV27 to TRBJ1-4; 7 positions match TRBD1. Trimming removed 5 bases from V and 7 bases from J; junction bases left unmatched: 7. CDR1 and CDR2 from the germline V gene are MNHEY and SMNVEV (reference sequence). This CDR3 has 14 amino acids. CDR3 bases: TGTGCCAGCAGTCCGTCGGGACAGAGTGAAAAACTGTTTTTT. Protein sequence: CASSPSGQSEKLFF. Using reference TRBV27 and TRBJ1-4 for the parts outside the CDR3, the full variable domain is EAQVTQNPRYLITVTGKKLTVTCSQNMNHEYMSWYRQDPGLGLRQIYYSMNVEVTDKGDVPEGYKVSRKEKRNFPLILESPSPNQTSLYFCASSPSGQSEKLFFGSGTQLSVL.

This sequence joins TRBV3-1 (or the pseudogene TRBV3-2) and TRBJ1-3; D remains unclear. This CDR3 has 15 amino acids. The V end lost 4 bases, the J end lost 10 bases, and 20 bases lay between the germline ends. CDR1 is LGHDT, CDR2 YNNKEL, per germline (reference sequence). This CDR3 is CASSPPVVGGGTIYF. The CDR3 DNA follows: TGTGCCAGCAGCCCCCCTGTAGTCGGCGGTGGGACCATATATTTT.

The CDR3 reads CATSRVRGGTYNEQFF. In DNA form, the CDR3 reads TGTGCCACCAGCAGAGTACGAGGGGGAACCTACAATGAGCAGTTCTTC. V and J are TRBV15 and TRBJ2-1; D perhaps matches TRBD1 (6 bases). This CDR3 has 16 residues. Trimming removed 1 base at V and 2 bases at J, with 12 bases between. The V gene's germline CDR1 is LNHNV and CDR2 YYDKDF (reference sequence).

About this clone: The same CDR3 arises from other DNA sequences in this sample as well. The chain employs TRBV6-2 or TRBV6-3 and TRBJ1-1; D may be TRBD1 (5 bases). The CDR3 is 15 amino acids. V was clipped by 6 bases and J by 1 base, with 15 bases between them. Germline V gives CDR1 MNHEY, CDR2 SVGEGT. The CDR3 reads CASSPLGRGNTEAFF. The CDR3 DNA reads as TGTGCCAGCAGCCCTTTGGGGCGCGGGAACACTGAAGCTTTCTTT.

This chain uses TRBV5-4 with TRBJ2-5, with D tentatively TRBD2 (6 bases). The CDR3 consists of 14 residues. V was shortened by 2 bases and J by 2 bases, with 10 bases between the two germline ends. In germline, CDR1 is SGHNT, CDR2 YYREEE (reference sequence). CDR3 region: CASSFLGTQETQYF. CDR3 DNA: TGTGCCAGCAGCTTCCTAGGGACTCAAGAGACCCAGTACTTC. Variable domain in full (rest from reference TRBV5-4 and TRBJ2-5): ETGVTQSPTHLIKTRGQQVTLRCSSQSGHNTVSWYQQALGQGPQFIFQYYREEENGRGNFPPRFSGLQFPNYSSELNVNALELDDSALYLCASSFLGTQETQYFGPGTRLLVL.

CDR3 sequence reads: CASSYGAGGFGELFF. CDR3 DNA sequence: TGTGCCAGCAGTTACGGGGCAGGGGGCTTCGGGGAGCTGTTTTTT. The chain links TRBV6-2 or TRBV6-3 to TRBJ2-2; 8 bases map to TRBD1. The length of the CDR3 is 15 residues. After removal of 2 bases from V and 7 bases from J, the junction contained 6 bases not matched to a gene. Per the germline V gene, CDR1 is MNHEY and CDR2 is SVGEGT.

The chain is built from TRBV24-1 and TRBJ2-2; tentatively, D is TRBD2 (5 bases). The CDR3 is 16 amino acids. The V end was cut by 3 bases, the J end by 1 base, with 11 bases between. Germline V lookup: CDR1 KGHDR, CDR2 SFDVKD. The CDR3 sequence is CATSDPASMNTGELFF. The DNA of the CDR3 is TGTGCCACCAGTGATCCCGCTAGCATGAACACCGGGGAGCTGTTTTTT.

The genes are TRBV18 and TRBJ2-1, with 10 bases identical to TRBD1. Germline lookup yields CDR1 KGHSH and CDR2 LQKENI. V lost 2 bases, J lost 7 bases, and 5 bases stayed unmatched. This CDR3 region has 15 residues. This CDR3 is CASSPRTGGLNEQFF. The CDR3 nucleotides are TGTGCCAGCTCACCAAGGACAGGGGGTTTAAATGAGCAGTTCTTC.

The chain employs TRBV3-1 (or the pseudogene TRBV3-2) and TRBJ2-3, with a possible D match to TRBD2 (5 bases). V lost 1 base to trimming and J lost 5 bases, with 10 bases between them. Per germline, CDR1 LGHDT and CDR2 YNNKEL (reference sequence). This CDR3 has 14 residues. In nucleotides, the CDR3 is TGTGCCAGCAGCCAAGTGATTAGCGTAGATACGCAGTATTTT. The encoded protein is CASSQVISVDTQYF.

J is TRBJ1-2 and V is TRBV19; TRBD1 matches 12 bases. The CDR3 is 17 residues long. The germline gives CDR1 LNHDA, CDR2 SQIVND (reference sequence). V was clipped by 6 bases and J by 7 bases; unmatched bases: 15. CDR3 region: CASRPGTGGDWRSGYTF. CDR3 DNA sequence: TGTGCCAGTAGACCCGGGACAGGGGGCGATTGGCGGAGTGGCTACACCTTC.

The CDR3 DNA reads as TGTGCCTGGAGTCATCATAGCGGGTATCAAGAGACCCAGTACTTC. It codes for CAWSHHSGYQETQYF. The chain combines TRBV30 with TRBJ2-5, with TRBD2 identical over 7 bases. Germline-derived CDR1 and CDR2 are GTSNPN and SVGIG (reference sequence). This CDR3 is built from 15 residues. V shed 2 bases, J shed 2 bases, and the junction held 8 bases outside the gene matches.

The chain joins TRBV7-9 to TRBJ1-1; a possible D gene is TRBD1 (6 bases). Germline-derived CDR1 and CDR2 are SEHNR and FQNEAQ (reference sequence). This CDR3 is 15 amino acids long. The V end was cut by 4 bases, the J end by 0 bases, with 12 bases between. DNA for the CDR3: TGTGCCAGCAGCTACCGGACAGTCATGAACACTGAAGCTTTCTTT. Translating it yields CASSYRTVMNTEAFF.

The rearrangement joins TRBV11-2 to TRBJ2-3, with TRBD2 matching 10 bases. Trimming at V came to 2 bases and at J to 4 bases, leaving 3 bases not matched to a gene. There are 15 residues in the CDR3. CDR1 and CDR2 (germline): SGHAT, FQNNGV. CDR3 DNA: TGTGCCAGCAGCTTACTAGCGGGAGACGCAGATACGCAGTATTTT. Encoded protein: CASSLLAGDADTQYF.

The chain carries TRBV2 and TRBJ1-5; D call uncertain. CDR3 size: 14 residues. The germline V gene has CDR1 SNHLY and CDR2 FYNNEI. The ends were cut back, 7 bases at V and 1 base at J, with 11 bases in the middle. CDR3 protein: CASMADGSNQPQHF. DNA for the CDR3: TGTGCCAGCATGGCGGATGGCAGCAATCAGCCCCAGCATTTT.

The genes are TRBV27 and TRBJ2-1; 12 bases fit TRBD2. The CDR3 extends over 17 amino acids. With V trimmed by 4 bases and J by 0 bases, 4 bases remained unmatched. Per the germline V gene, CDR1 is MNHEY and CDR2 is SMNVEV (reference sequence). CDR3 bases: TGTGCCAGCAGTTCGACTAGCGGGAGAGGCTCCTACAATGAGCAGTTCTTC. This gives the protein CASSSTSGRGSYNEQFF.

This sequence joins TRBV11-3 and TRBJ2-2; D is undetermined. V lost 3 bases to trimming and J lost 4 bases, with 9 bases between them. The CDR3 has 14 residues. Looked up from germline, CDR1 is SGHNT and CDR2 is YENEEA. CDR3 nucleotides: TGTGCCAGCAGCTTCAATAGCTTCACCGGGGAGCTGTTTTTT. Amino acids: CASSFNSFTGELFF.

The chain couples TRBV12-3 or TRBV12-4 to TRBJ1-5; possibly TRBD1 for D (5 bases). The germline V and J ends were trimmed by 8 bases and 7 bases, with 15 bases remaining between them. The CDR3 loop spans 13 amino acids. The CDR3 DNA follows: TGTGCCAGCCTCTTCCAAAGGGGCCAGCCCCAGCATTTT. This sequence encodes CASLFQRGQPQHF.

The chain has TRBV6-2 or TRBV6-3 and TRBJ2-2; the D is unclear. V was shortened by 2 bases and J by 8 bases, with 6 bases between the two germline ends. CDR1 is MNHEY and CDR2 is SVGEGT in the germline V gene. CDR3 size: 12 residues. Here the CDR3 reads CASSYLRGELFF. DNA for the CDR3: TGTGCCAGCAGTTACCTGCGTGGGGAGCTGTTTTTT.

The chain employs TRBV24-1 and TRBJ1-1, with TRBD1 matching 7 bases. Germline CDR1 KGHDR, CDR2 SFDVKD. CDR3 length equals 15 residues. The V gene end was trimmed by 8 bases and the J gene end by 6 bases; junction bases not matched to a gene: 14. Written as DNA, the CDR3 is TGTGCCACCACATGGGGGACAGAGGGCTGGGCTGAAGCTTTCTTT. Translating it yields CATTWGTEGWAEAFF.

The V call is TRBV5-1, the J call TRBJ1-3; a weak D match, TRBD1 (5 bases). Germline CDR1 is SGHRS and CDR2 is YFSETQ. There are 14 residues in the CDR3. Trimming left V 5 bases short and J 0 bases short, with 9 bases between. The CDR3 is CASRQDSSGNTIYF. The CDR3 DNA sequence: TGCGCCAGCAGGCAAGACAGCTCTGGAAACACCATATATTTT.

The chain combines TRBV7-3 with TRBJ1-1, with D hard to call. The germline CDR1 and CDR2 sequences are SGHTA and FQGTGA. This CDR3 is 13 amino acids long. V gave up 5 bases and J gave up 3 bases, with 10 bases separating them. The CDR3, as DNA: TGTGCCAGCAGCACCGAAAGAGACACTGAAGCTTTCTTT. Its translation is CASSTERDTEAFF. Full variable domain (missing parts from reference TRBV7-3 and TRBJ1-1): GAGVSQTPSNKVTEKGKYVELRCDPISGHTALYWYRQSLGQGPEFLIYFQGTGAADDSGLPNDRFFAVRPEGSVSTLKIQRTERGDSAVYLCASSTERDTEAFFGQGTRLTVV.

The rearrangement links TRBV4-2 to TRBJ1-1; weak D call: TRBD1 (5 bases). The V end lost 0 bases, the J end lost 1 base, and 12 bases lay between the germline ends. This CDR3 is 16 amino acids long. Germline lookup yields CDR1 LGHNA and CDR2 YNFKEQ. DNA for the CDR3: TGTGCCAGCAGCCAAGATCGGACACGATCGAACACTGAAGCTTTCTTT. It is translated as CASSQDRTRSNTEAFF.

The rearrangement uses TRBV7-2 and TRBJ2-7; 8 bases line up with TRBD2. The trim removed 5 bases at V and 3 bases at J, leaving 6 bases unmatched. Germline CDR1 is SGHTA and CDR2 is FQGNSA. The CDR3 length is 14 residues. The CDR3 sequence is CASSHRAGGYEQYF. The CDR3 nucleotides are TGTGCCAGCAGCCATCGGGCGGGAGGCTACGAGCAGTACTTC.

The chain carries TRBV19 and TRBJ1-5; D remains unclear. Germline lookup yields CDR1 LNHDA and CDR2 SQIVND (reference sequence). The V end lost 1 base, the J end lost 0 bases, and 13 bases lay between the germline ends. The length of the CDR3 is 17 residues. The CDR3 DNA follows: TGTGCCAGTAGTATAGGGGTTTTAGCCATTAGCAATCAGCCCCAGCATTTT. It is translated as CASSIGVLAISNQPQHF.

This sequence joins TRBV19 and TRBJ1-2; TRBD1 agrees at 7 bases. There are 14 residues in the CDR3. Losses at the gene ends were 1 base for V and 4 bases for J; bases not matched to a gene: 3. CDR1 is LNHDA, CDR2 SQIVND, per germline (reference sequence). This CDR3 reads CASSIGGGIYGYTF. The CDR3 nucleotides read TGTGCCAGTAGTATAGGAGGGGGCATCTATGGCTACACCTTC. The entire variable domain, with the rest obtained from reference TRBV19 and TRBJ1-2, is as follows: DGGITQSPKYLFRKEGQNVTLSCEQNLNHDAMYWYRQDPGQGLRLIYYSQIVNDFQKGDIAEGYSVSREKKESFPLTVTSAQKNPTAFYLCASSIGGGIYGYTFGSGTRLTVV.

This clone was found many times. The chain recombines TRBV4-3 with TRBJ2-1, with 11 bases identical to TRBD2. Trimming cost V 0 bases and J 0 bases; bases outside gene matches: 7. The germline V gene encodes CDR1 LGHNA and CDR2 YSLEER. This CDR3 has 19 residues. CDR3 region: CASSQEGSGGESSYNEQFF. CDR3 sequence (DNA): TGCGCCAGCAGCCAAGAGGGTAGCGGGGGGGAAAGCTCCTACAATGAGCAGTTCTTC.